A selection of T cell receptor beta chains follows, all from one sample in a study of identical twins. TCRdb independently ran MiXCR on the 5' RACE reads; one entry per CDR3 protein. The table has hundreds of thousands of distinct CDR3 sequences, approximately 13% seen once. In addition, the sample was reused for a study of yellow fever vaccine responses in identical twins.

The sequenced sample was PBMCs. These receptors originate from a woman between 18 and 29 years old in good health. Both conserved end residues are part of each CDR3. Part of the rows lack a size; the others show once, few, many or a class for expanded clones.

>.|TRBJ2-3|TRBV25-1
CASNDRGADTQYF
>.|TRBJ1-4|TRBV27
CASKGPLTNEKLFF
>.|TRBJ1-2|TRBV6-2/TRBV6-3
CASSYVGNGYTF
>.|TRBJ2-1|TRBV24-1
CATSDFPGTSGTPYNEQFF
>.|TRBJ2-3|TRBV28
CASSIPEGTGGPRTDTQYF
>.|TRBJ2-1|TRBV25-1
CASSNPGSYNEQFF
>few|TRBJ2-1|TRBV10-3
CAIRTSGRRNEQFF
>.|TRBJ2-3|TRBV14
CASSHETSGRALDTQYF
>.|TRBJ2-2|TRBV5-1
CASSSRQGRGTGELFF
>.|TRBJ2-1|TRBV7-9
CASSLGGQGVNNEQFF